The sequence of this T cell receptor beta chain was determined in a study of shared clonotypes between healthy human individuals. Points from the study as a whole: Compared with clonotypes that all four donors shared, non-shared clonotypes had lower generation probabilities. Larger estimated richness was generally seen in naive subsets than in memory subsets.

This clone was picked up one time. Its target is not known. The deep-level immunoSEQ assay was used. Generated by immunoSEQ multiplex PCR, the TCRdb table keeps only in-frame clones and is missing some. This table has about 680,000 clones, 73% appearing once. This CDR3 has 13 residues. Germline CDR1 reads SQVTM; CDR2 reads ANQGSEA. After removal of 3 bases from V and 6 bases from J, the junction contained 5 bases not matched to a gene. This sequence was found in a woman between 25 and 40 years old in good health. The gene calls are TRBV29-1 and TRBJ1-2; TRBD1 matches 9 bases. The specimen was memory CD4+ T cells sorted from blood. Subset of the sample: CD45RA-negative fraction. The CDR3 loop is CSVDGTGWDGYTF. In DNA form, the CDR3 reads TGCAGCGTTGACGGGACAGGGTGGGATGGCTACACCTTC.